This T cell receptor beta chain was identified during a study of blood T cell repertoires in COVID-19. As for the study in general: The analysed material was cDNA or gDNA that came from T cells, B-cell-depleted T cells, or PBMCs.

Trimming took 3 bases from V and 0 from J; bases not matched to a gene: 5. The CDR3 has 16 amino acids. CDR1 is KGHSH and CDR2 is LQKENI in the germline V gene. Source study methods: Estimates of nucleated cell counts were drawn from the amplification of reference gene primers. Assay: immunoSEQ multiplex PCR; the TCRdb copy retains only in-frame clones and omits some. V and J calls and clone size are those listed in that table; D and trimming were worked out from the DNA. The table includes around 26,000 clones, 92% detected once. Sequenced sample: peripheral blood. The chain has TRBV18 and TRBJ1-1; TRBD1 matches at 9 bases. This receptor was obtained from a man in his 70s with active COVID-19. The CDR3 DNA follows: TGTGCCAGCTCACCCAGAACAGGGGGCATGAACACTGAAGCTTTCTTT. This encodes CASSPRTGGMNTEAFF.